The next 2 T cell receptor beta chains were all read from a single sample in a study of beta chain features in type 1 diabetes. The investigators reverse transcribed all of the isolated RNA, so they sequenced expressed TCRB transcripts. Only in-frame clones appear in the TCRdb table, and some are missing; sequencing was by immunoSEQ multiplex PCR. The table lists approximately 170,000 clones, about 9.1% of them singletons. The sequencing input was central memory CD4+ T cells from blood. The receptors were sampled from a woman under 30 in good health.

This clone has a handful of counts. This chain joins TRBV5-1 and TRBJ2-2, with D unresolved. The CDR3 totals 14 residues. Germline loops: CDR1 SGHRS, CDR2 YFSETQ. Deletions cut 4 bases from V and 7 bases from J, with 14 bases between. This CDR3 is CASSAIAEVGELFF. The DNA of the CDR3 is TGCGCCAGCAGCGCCATTGCAGAAGTCGGGGAGCTGTTTTTT.

The V gene is TRBV4-3, the J gene TRBJ1-6; D is ambiguous. The CDR3 consists of 14 residues. V was shortened by 0 bases and J by 10 bases, with 10 bases between the two germline ends. Germline V CDR1 and CDR2: LGHNA, YSLEER. CDR3 in amino acids: CASSQDQWESPLHF. The CDR3 DNA is TGCGCCAGCAGCCAAGATCAATGGGAGTCACCCCTCCACTTT.